This T cell receptor (beta chain) was sequenced during a study of blood T cell repertoires in COVID-19. Study information: Researchers got acute and convalescent COVID-19 samples from the United States, Italy and Spain. The cDNA or gDNA used as material had been derived from T cells, B-cell-depleted T cells, or PBMCs.

Germline V gene sequence: CDR1 GTSNPN, CDR2 SVGIG (reference sequence). The CDR3 is 12 residues long. V was pared by 5 bases and J by 4 bases, with 9 bases between. Study processing details: Amplification of reference gene primers provided the estimated nucleated cell counts. Produced via immunoSEQ multiplex PCR; TCRdb's table is partial and in-frame only. V and J calls plus clone size are reproduced from that table; the DNA served to infer D and trimming. The sample carries around 300,000 clones, around 89% recorded once. The TCR comes from a woman between 50 and 59 years old with active or convalescent COVID-19. Input material: peripheral blood. The rearrangement joins TRBV30 to TRBJ1-5, with D possibly being TRBD1 (5 bases). DNA of the CDR3: TGTGCCTGGCAACAGGAAAATCAGCCCCAGCATTTT. Translated: CAWQQENQPQHF.